The 9 T cell receptor beta chains listed next were all sequenced from one sample in a study of T-cell reconstitution after alpha-beta-depleted transplantation in children. Unique molecular identifiers featured in how the TCRbeta library was prepared. TCRdb called the PCR reads again in MiXCR, with one record for every CDR3 protein. Among 260,000 or so distinct CDR3 sequences, around 11% were seen once, and the ten largest hold around 3%. The source was PBMCs from the stem cell graft donor, collected from the stem cell graft. These receptors were taken from a human donor who donated a stem cell graft to a child with acute lymphoblastic leukemia.

This clonotype was recorded many times. This rearrangement joins TRBV7-3 to TRBJ2-2; D unresolved. CDR1 is SGHTA and CDR2 is FQGTGA in the germline V gene. The CDR3 contains 13 residues. V lost 2 bases to trimming and J lost 5 bases, with 6 bases between them. The CDR3 coding sequence is TGTGCCAGCAGCTTACGGCAGACCGGGGAGCTGTTTTTT. Protein sequence: CASSLRQTGELFF.

In this sample, this clonotype turned up many times. V is TRBV5-1 and J is TRBJ2-7; D is unclear. The length of the CDR3 is 14 residues. CDR1 is SGHRS, CDR2 YFSETQ, per germline. V lost 0 bases, J lost 5 bases, and 12 bases lay in between. CDR3 nucleotides: TGCGCCAGCAGCTTGGCCCGGCTTTTGGACGAGCAGTACTTC. Its protein is CASSLARLLDEQYF.

This clonotype showed up just a few times. V usage is TRBV7-9 and J usage is TRBJ2-6, with 9 bases that match TRBD2. Germline CDR1 is SEHNR and CDR2 is FQNEAQ (reference sequence). V shed 5 bases and J 0 bases; nucleotides not matched to a gene: 5. The CDR3 covers 17 residues. In nucleotides, the CDR3 is TGTGCCAGCAGCCGAAGCGGGGGGCCCTCTGGGGCCAACGTCCTGACTTTC. It codes for CASSRSGGPSGANVLTF.

The J gene is TRBJ1-2, the V gene TRBV7-8, with D possibly being TRBD1 (6 bases). The germline V gene encodes CDR1 SGHVS and CDR2 FQNEAQ. The CDR3 extends over 18 amino acids. The V gene lost 2 bases and the J gene lost 5 bases, with 24 bases spanning the gap. As DNA, the CDR3 is TGTGCCAGCAGCTTATTCGAGGGGCGCGGCAGGGGATCTTATGGCTACACCTTC. It encodes CASSLFEGRGRGSYGYTF.

This clonotype was counted at least ten times. V usage is TRBV20-1 and J usage is TRBJ1-3; no firm D call. Germline V gene sequence: CDR1 DFQATT, CDR2 SNEGSKA (reference sequence). The CDR3 loop spans 16 amino acids. V lost 1 base and J 0 bases, leaving 13 bases between the germline ends. This CDR3 is CSARGAVSASGNTIYF. The CDR3 DNA reads as TGCAGTGCTAGAGGGGCGGTCTCAGCCTCTGGAAACACCATATATTTT.

Ten or more counts support this clonotype. The rearrangement joins TRBV29-1 to TRBJ1-4; D is possibly TRBD1 (6 bases). This CDR3 spans 13 amino acids. The germline V and J ends were trimmed by 4 bases and 7 bases, with 13 bases remaining between them. The germline V gene encodes CDR1 SQVTM and CDR2 ANQGSEA. CDR3 DNA: TGCAGCGTTGTTGGGGGCGCGGGTGAAAAACTGTTTTTT. Amino acid sequence: CSVVGGAGEKLFF.

With respect to this clonotype: A much larger clone differs by one base, so this may be a read error. The rearrangement links TRBV9 to TRBJ1-1; TRBD1 matches 9 bases. Germline V gene lookup returns CDR1 SGDLS and CDR2 YYNGEE. This CDR3 has 15 residues. Here the CDR3 reads CASSVTGGLNAEAFF. CDR3 bases: TGTGCCAGCAGCGTTACAGGGGGCCTGAACGCTGAAGCTTTCTTT.

This clonotype came up many times. CDR3: CASSSNRGNDVQYF. Written as DNA, the CDR3 is TGCGCCAGCAGCTCAAACAGGGGAAACGACGTTCAGTACTTC. V is TRBV5-1 and J is TRBJ2-4, with TRBD1 matching over 7 bases. V lost 3 bases to trimming and J lost 11 bases; unmatched junction nucleotides: 11. Germline V gene sequence: CDR1 SGHRS, CDR2 YFSETQ. This CDR3 spans 14 amino acids.

This clonotype was observed many times. The chain is built from TRBV29-1 and TRBJ2-5, with 9 bases lining up with TRBD1. Looked up from germline, CDR1 is SQVTM and CDR2 is ANQGSEA. The CDR3 is 14 residues long. V lost 6 bases and J lost 3; bases outside the gene matches: 8. The CDR3 here is CSVEQGALKETQYF. CDR3 nucleotide sequence: TGCAGCGTAGAACAGGGGGCCCTCAAAGAGACCCAGTACTTC.